A selection of T cell receptor beta chains follows, all from one sample in a study of cytomegalovirus exposure and HLA in healthy donors. Data came from immunoSEQ multiplex PCR; TCRdb stores just in-frame clones and leaves some out. The data contain 150,000 to 200,000 clones, roughly 80% of them singletons. The sequenced material came from PBMCs. Receptors originate from a man aged 25-45 years in good health and CMV-seropositive. Each CDR3 is given with its conserved first and last residue. Each record gives: D gene, CDR3 length, J gene, clone size, V gene, CDR3 DNA, CDR3 protein. A D gene is named only where the DNA matches it firmly. Not all rows give a size; the values are once, few, many and, for expanded clones, a class.

>TRBD2|17|TRBJ2-3|.|TRBV4-1
TGCGCCAGCAGCCACCAGCCGGTAGCGGGAGCCGAAGATACGCAGTATTTT
CASSHQPVAGAEDTQYF
>TRBD1|15|TRBJ1-5|once|TRBV28
TGTGCCAGCAGTTTACACCGACAGGGGGTCCAGCCCCAGCATTTT
CASSLHRQGVQPQHF
>.|14|TRBJ1-1|.|TRBV5-4
TGTGCCGGCCGGAGGGGTGACATGAACACTGAAGCTTTCTTT
CAGRRGDMNTEAFF
>.|15|TRBJ2-1|.|TRBV6-6
TGTGCCAGCAGTTACTGGGGGCCTGCCTACAATGAGCAGTTCTTC
CASSYWGPAYNEQFF
>.|16|TRBJ1-4|.|TRBV6-5
TGTGCCAGCAGTTACCTCCCCGGGTCGTTTGGTGAAAAACTGTTTTTT
CASSYLPGSFGEKLFF
>TRBD1|16|TRBJ1-5|.|TRBV28
TGTGCCAGCAAGGCGCAGGGGGTGGGTGACAATCAGCCCCAGCATTTT
CASKAQGVGDNQPQHF
>.|15|TRBJ2-3|.|TRBV7-2
TGTGCCAGCAGCTTAGAGGAGACAGCCACAGATACGCAGTATTTT
CASSLEETATDTQYF
>.|14|TRBJ2-5|.|TRBV25-1
TGTGCCAGCAGTGAACCGACAGTTTTAGAGACCCAGTACTTC
CASSEPTVLETQYF
>.|14|TRBJ1-5|.|TRBV9
TGTGCCAGCAGCGTAGAGGACAGAGGTCAGCCCCAGCATTTT
CASSVEDRGQPQHF
>TRBD1|14|TRBJ2-7|few|TRBV9
TGTGCCAGCAGCTTGGGACAGGTCCCCTACGAGCAGTACTTC
CASSLGQVPYEQYF
>.|13|TRBJ1-2|.|TRBV5-4
TGTGCCAGCAGCTTGTACGGGGGTCGAGGCTACACCTTC
CASSLYGGRGYTF
>TRBD1|17|TRBJ1-2|.|TRBV27
TGTGCCAGCAGTTTAATTGGAGGGACAGGGCTCTCTAGGAGCTACACCTTC
CASSLIGGTGLSRSYTF
>.|15|TRBJ1-1|.|TRBV27
TGTGCCAGCAGTTTGGCAAGAGGGTCTAACACTGAAGCTTTCTTT
CASSLARGSNTEAFF
>TRBD2|15|TRBJ2-1|.|TRBV6-4
TGTGCCAGCAGTCAGGCGGGAGGGCAGTCGGATGAGCAGTTCTTC
CASSQAGGQSDEQFF
>.|15|TRBJ2-7|.|TRBV6-5
TGTGCCAGCAGTTTAGCGGCAGGGGGTGGCCACGAGCAGTACTTC
CASSLAAGGGHEQYF
>TRBD1|15|TRBJ1-4|few|TRBV7-7
TGTGCTAGCAGCAAGGACAGGGGGGCTAATGAAAAACTGTTTTTT
CASSKDRGANEKLFF
>TRBD2|15|TRBJ2-1|.|TRBV5-1
TGCGCCAGCAGACGGACTAGCGGGAGGGTCAATGAGCAGTTCTTC
CASRRTSGRVNEQFF
>TRBD2|15|TRBJ2-1|.|TRBV5-1
TGCGCCAGCAGGCTAGGGACTAACCCTTACAATGAGCAGTTCTTC
CASRLGTNPYNEQFF
>TRBD1|16|TRBJ2-7|once|TRBV7-2
TGTGCCAGCAGCTTCAGACAGGGTGCCGGCTCCTACGAGCAGTACTTC
CASSFRQGAGSYEQYF
>.|15|TRBJ1-2|.|TRBV9
TGTGCCAGCAGCGTTAGGATCCAGGGTAACTATGGCTACACCTTC
CASSVRIQGNYGYTF
>.|11|TRBJ2-5|.|TRBV29-1
TGCAGCGTTGGGAGCCAAGAGACCCAGTACTTC
CSVGSQETQYF
>.|15|TRBJ2-3|.|TRBV9
TGTGCCAGCAGCGTAGCTTTGGAGGTTCCAGATACGCAGTATTTT
CASSVALEVPDTQYF
>TRBD2|16|TRBJ2-1|.|TRBV7-9
TGTGCCAGCAGCTACCCTAGCGGGAGGGCCGATAATGAGCAGTTCTTC
CASSYPSGRADNEQFF
>TRBD2|19|TRBJ2-2|.|TRBV27
TGTGCCAGCAGTTCGACTAGCGGGGGGCCCATTTTCATGATCGGGGAGCTGTTTTTT
CASSSTSGGPIFMIGELFF
>TRBD2|17|TRBJ2-3|.|TRBV4-3
TGCGCCAGCAGCCAAGAGGGACTAGCTACGAGCACAGATACGCAGTATTTT
CASSQEGLATSTDTQYF
>TRBD2|14|TRBJ2-4|.|TRBV30
TGTGCCTGGAGTGCTACTAGCGGGAGAAACATTCAGTACTTC
CAWSATSGRNIQYF
>.|16|TRBJ2-1|.|TRBV7-9
TGTGCCAGCAGCTTAGAGGGGGTTTTCCCACACAATGAGCAGTTCTTC
CASSLEGVFPHNEQFF
>.|13|TRBJ2-7|.|TRBV19
TGTGCCAGTAGTAGGGGCGTCATATACGAGCAGTACTTC
CASSRGVIYEQYF
>.|14|TRBJ1-5|.|TRBV10-3
TGTGCCATCAGGGACACAGGGAGCAATCAGCCCCAGCATTTT
CAIRDTGSNQPQHF
>.|15|TRBJ2-3|.|TRBV28
TGTGCCAGCAGTTTAGGGTCGGGAGTGGCAGATACGCAGTATTTT
CASSLGSGVADTQYF
>TRBD1|15|TRBJ1-3|.|TRBV9
TGTGCCAGCAGCCAGGGACAGCACTCTGGAAACACCATATATTTT
CASSQGQHSGNTIYF
>TRBD1|14|TRBJ1-2|once|TRBV5-1
TGCGCCAGCAGCCTAGGGACAGGGGTCTATGGCTACACCTTC
CASSLGTGVYGYTF
>TRBD2|14|TRBJ2-1|.|TRBV7-9
TGTGCCAGCAGCCCAGTAGCGGGAGGCAATGAGCAGTTCTTC
CASSPVAGGNEQFF
>.|15|TRBJ1-5|.|TRBV7-9
TGTGCCAGCAGCTTAACGTCGGGTAAGGCTCAGCCCCAGCATTTT
CASSLTSGKAQPQHF
>TRBD2|13|TRBJ2-2|once|TRBV6-5
TGTGCCAGCACGGGAGGAAACACCGGGGAGCTGTTTTTT
CASTGGNTGELFF